The T cell receptor beta chain described here comes from a study of cytomegalovirus exposure and HLA in healthy donors. Study-level background: In a previous analysis, 110 million or so unique TCR beta sequences were found from 150 million to 200 million T cells.

Researchers ran the PCR with 60 Vbeta and 13 Jbeta primers. In the original processing: As a later analysis found, there were 80 million or so unique TCR beta chains, of which roughly 11 million were shared. The protocol was immunoSEQ multiplex PCR, while the TCRdb copy is restricted to in-frame clones and leaves out a portion. V and J calls plus clone size are reproduced from that table; the DNA served to infer D and trimming. The sample lists 150,000 to 200,000 clones; just under 85% were seen once. Germline values: CDR1 SGHNT, CDR2 YYREEE (reference sequence). V was shortened by 3 bases and J by 1 base, with 7 bases between the two germline ends. The CDR3 sequence is 13 residues long.

The sequence was obtained from a girl under 18 in good health and CMV-seropositive. Sequenced material: PBMCs. This sequence joins TRBV5-4 and TRBJ1-2, with unresolved D. The CDR3 is CASSYKFNYGYTF. DNA for the CDR3: TGTGCCAGCAGCTACAAATTTAACTATGGCTACACCTTC.